The clone carrying this TCR beta chain was seen repeatedly, ten times or more. Its antigen is not known. No treatment had been given to any patient before thyroid surgery. Original data processing: Building a distant-metastasis classifier for papillary thyroid cancer drew on CDR3 differences across clinicopathological groups. TCRdb re-called the PCR reads via MiXCR. These V and J calls originate from TCRdb's pipeline instead of the authors' own analysis. The sample yields about 45,000 clones, less than 5% seen once. The record originates from a study of metastatic and nonmetastatic thyroid tumors. Turning to the study itself: Both malignant and benign thyroid patients supplied peripheral blood and tumor or nodule tissue samples, across which the repertoires of these patients were then compared. Study-wide findings and caveats: Versus benign nodules, malignant thyroid tumors reportedly had significantly higher TCR beta diversity, in blood and tumor.

Trimming took 0 bases from V and 7 from J, leaving 12 bases between them. Germline loops: CDR1 DFQATT, CDR2 SNEGSKA (reference sequence). This CDR3 contains 13 residues. This TCR was sampled from a female donor with papillary thyroid cancer or a benign thyroid nodule (not recorded which). Some clones in this sample may be carry-over from other donors' samples. What was sequenced was blood. The chain joins TRBV20-1 to TRBJ2-5; no reliable D call. The CDR3 loop reads CSARDQGFGTQYF. The CDR3, as DNA: TGCAGTGCTAGAGATCAAGGGTTTGGGACCCAGTACTTC.